This T cell receptor beta chain emerged from a study of CD8+ T cells in alopecia areata. As to this clone: Its matching antigen is unknown.

Notes on the study in general: Compared with normal scalp, lesional scalp had higher clonality and more expanded CD8+ clones. Normal skin contains resident alphabeta T cells, and these are also sequenced in scalp samples. Between patients, shared TCR sequences were less clear than in mice. This was possibly due in part to HLA diversity in the patient population.

cDNA prepared by RNA extraction and subsequent reverse transcription served as the template for sequencing. Sequenced by immunoSEQ multiplex PCR; TCRdb stores in-frame clones only, minus some. The sample shows around 150,000 clones, roughly 60% of them seen only once. This CDR3 spans 17 amino acids. Germline loops: CDR1 SGHDT, CDR2 YYEEEE. With V trimmed by 10 bases and J by 0 bases, 10 bases remained unmatched. The sequence derives from a human donor in good health. This rearrangement joins TRBV5-6 to TRBJ2-1, with TRBD2 identical over 13 bases. The specimen was CD4+ T cells sorted from blood. The CDR3 spells CAWRRTSGGSSYNEQFF. DNA for the CDR3: TGTGCCTGGAGGAGGACTAGCGGGGGAAGCTCCTACAATGAGCAGTTCTTC.